Only a few counts were recorded for the clone carrying this T cell receptor (beta chain). Its antigen is currently unknown. The data were taken from a study of T-cell reconstitution after alpha-beta-depleted transplantation in children. The library targeted TCRbeta and was prepared with unique molecular identifiers. TCRdb called the PCR reads again in MiXCR, with one record for every CDR3 protein. The sample has over 100,000 distinct CDR3 sequences, about a tenth seen once. This CDR3 comprises 15 residues. In germline, CDR1 is MGHDK, CDR2 SYGVNS. Deletions cut 3 bases from V and 2 bases from J, with 13 bases between. Whole-study results and caveats: Recipient T cells and thymic progenitors that survived gave rise to the high TCRbeta diversity observed at day 60 in some patients. Reportedly, roughly two months post-transplant, alpha-beta T cells arose from several hundred expanded graft clones. T-cell numbers and diversity one year post-transplant derived largely from freshly generated T cells.

Sequencing used PBMCs, obtained before TCRalphabeta/CD19-depleted stem cell transplant. This chain uses TRBV25-1 with TRBJ1-1, with D unresolved. The clonotype originates from a boy aged 2 to 10 with acute lymphoblastic leukemia, due to receive a stem cell transplant. The CDR3 is CASSDLNGINTEAFF. CDR3 nucleotides: TGTGCCAGCAGTGATCTTAACGGAATTAACACTGAAGCTTTCTTT.